The clone carrying this TCR beta chain was recorded at least ten times. Antigen: not known. Methods described previously were used for bulk TCR libraries, and listed TCR primers were applied. TCRdb re-called the PCR reads through MiXCR, storing one row per CDR3 protein. The table lists over 600,000 distinct CDR3 sequences, 15% to 20% of them singletons, with roughly 0.85% in the top ten. Sorted naive CD8 T cells were those defined as CD8+CD4-CCR7+CD45RA+. This sample stems from a study of molecular identifiers for immune sequencing clone quantification. Study at large: RNA from roughly 21,000 or 96,000 naive CD8 cells was split five ways in replicates, with four sequenced. The study, taken as a whole, reports: In naive cells, clones above 20 RNA copies held under 1% of molecules, whereas in effector cells they held over 99%.

The sequenced material came from naive CD8+ T cells from blood, with Jurkat cell RNA spiked in. Specified subset: FACS-sorted CD8+CD4-CCR7+CD45RA+ naive T cells. The clonotype comes from a human donor in good health. Some libraries in this study had Jurkat cell RNA spiked in.

CDR3: CASSHSGYQETQYF. For the CDR3, the DNA is TGTGCCAGCTCCCATTCAGGTTACCAAGAGACCCAGTACTTC. The genes are TRBV11-2 and TRBJ2-5, with no clear D. Germline loops: CDR1 SGHAT, CDR2 FQNNGV. The V and J ends lost 8 bases and 0 bases respectively, with 13 bases between them. There are 14 residues in the CDR3.